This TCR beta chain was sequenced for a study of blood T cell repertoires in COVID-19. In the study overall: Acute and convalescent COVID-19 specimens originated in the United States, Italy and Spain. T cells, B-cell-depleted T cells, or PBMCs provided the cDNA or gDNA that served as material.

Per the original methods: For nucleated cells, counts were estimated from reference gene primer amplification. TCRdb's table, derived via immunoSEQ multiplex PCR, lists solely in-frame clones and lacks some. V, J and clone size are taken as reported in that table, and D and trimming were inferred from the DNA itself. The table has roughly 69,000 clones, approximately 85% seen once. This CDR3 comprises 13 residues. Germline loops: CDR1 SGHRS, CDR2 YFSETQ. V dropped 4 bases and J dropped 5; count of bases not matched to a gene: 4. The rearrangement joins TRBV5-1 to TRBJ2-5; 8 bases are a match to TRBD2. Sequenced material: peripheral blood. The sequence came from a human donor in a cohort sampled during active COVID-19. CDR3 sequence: CASSMPGGETQYF. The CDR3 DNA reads TGCGCCAGCAGCATGCCGGGGGGGGAGACCCAGTACTTC.